This T cell receptor (beta chain) is from a study of beta chain features in type 1 diabetes. The CDR3 is 16 residues long. After removal of 4 bases from V and 10 bases from J, the junction contained 13 bases not matched to a gene. Germline CDR1 MGHRA, CDR2 YSYEKL. Study-level results: It was not settled here whether HLA type affects TCRB rearrangement.

This clone was found a few times. Antigen unknown. Expressed TCRB transcripts got sequenced, as all isolated RNA was reverse transcribed. TCRdb's table, derived via immunoSEQ multiplex PCR, lists solely in-frame clones and lacks some. Of 300,000 to 400,000 clones listed, 6.5% to 10% are singletons. The TCR originated in a woman between 18 and 29 years old in good health. The genes are TRBV4-1 and TRBJ1-1, with 12 bases fitting TRBD1. Material for sequencing was central memory CD4+ T cells from blood. The chain's CDR3 is CASSRSPGTGGEVAFF. The CDR3 DNA reads as TGCGCCAGCAGCCGGAGTCCCGGGACAGGGGGCGAGGTAGCTTTCTTT.